Listed below are T cell receptor beta chains from one sample, sequenced in a study of CD8+ T cells in alopecia areata. This table comes from immunoSEQ multiplex PCR, and its TCRdb copy is limited to in-frame clones, with some not included. Among a few hundred thousand clones listed, 35% to 40% were seen once. The sequencing here drew on CD4+ T cells sorted from blood, taken at roughly week 30, from a patient treated with tofacitinib. These receptors came from a human donor with alopecia areata. Both conserved end residues are part of each CDR3. Each record gives: clone size, V gene, D gene, J gene, CDR3 DNA, CDR3 protein. A D gene is named only where the DNA matches it firmly. Clone size is not always given. Where it is, it says once, few, many or a class for expanded clones.

clone_size: few
v_call: TRBV29-1
d_call: .
j_call: TRBJ1-3
cdr3_nt: TGCAGCGTTGAGAGGGTCGCTGGAAACACCATATATTTT
cdr3_aa: CSVERVAGNTIYF

clone_size: few
v_call: TRBV7-2
d_call: .
j_call: TRBJ2-5
cdr3_nt: TGTGCCAGCAGCTTAGTGAAAGGACCCTTAGAGACCCAGTACTTC
cdr3_aa: CASSLVKGPLETQYF

clone_size: .
v_call: TRBV29-1
d_call: .
j_call: TRBJ2-7
cdr3_nt: TGCAGCGTTGAAGGACTAGATACCTACGAGCAGTACTTC
cdr3_aa: CSVEGLDTYEQYF

clone_size: few
v_call: TRBV28
d_call: .
j_call: TRBJ2-7
cdr3_nt: TGTGCCAGCAGTCCCCTTCTATACGAGCAGTACTTC
cdr3_aa: CASSPLLYEQYF

clone_size: .
v_call: TRBV5-6
d_call: .
j_call: TRBJ2-7
cdr3_nt: TGTGCCAGCAGCTTGTGGTCCAGAACCTACGAGCAGTACTTC
cdr3_aa: CASSLWSRTYEQYF

clone_size: once
v_call: TRBV5-1
d_call: TRBD2
j_call: TRBJ2-5
cdr3_nt: TGCGCCAGCAGCGGCGGCGGGAGGAGCTTGGGAGAGACCCAGTACTTC
cdr3_aa: CASSGGGRSLGETQYF

clone_size: .
v_call: TRBV11-2
d_call: .
j_call: TRBJ2-1
cdr3_nt: TGTGCCAGCAGCGTGATAGGCAGGGGTTCCTACAATGAGCAGTTCTTC
cdr3_aa: CASSVIGRGSYNEQFF

clone_size: .
v_call: TRBV7-8
d_call: TRBD1
j_call: TRBJ2-7
cdr3_nt: TGTGCCAGCAGCGGACAGACAGGGACCTACGAGCAGTACTTC
cdr3_aa: CASSGQTGTYEQYF

clone_size: many
v_call: TRBV19
d_call: .
j_call: TRBJ1-5
cdr3_nt: TGTGCCAGTAGGGTCTGGAATCAGCCCCAGCATTTT
cdr3_aa: CASRVWNQPQHF

clone_size: .
v_call: TRBV4-2
d_call: TRBD1
j_call: TRBJ1-5
cdr3_nt: TGTGCCAGCAGCCAAGCCGACAGGGGGCTGAATCAGCCCCAGCATTTT
cdr3_aa: CASSQADRGLNQPQHF

clone_size: .
v_call: TRBV11-1
d_call: TRBD1
j_call: TRBJ1-1
cdr3_nt: TGTGCCAGCAGCTTGAGACAGGGTGGAACTGAAGCTTTCTTT
cdr3_aa: CASSLRQGGTEAFF

clone_size: few
v_call: TRBV4-2
d_call: .
j_call: TRBJ2-1
cdr3_nt: TGTGCCAGCAGCCAAGTGCAGGGGCAAGGGGAGCAGTTCTTC
cdr3_aa: CASSQVQGQGEQFF

clone_size: few
v_call: TRBV6-5
d_call: .
j_call: TRBJ2-7
cdr3_nt: TGTGCCAGCAGTTACTCGTTGCAGGGGGGCTACGAGCAGTACTTC
cdr3_aa: CASSYSLQGGYEQYF

clone_size: .
v_call: TRBV18
d_call: TRBD1
j_call: TRBJ2-7
cdr3_nt: TGTGCCAGCTCACACGCACAGGGGTACGAGCAGTACTTC
cdr3_aa: CASSHAQGYEQYF

clone_size: .
v_call: TRBV19
d_call: TRBD1
j_call: TRBJ1-6
cdr3_nt: TGTGCCAGTAGTGCCGGGACAGGAGATAATTCACCCCTCCACTTT
cdr3_aa: CASSAGTGDNSPLHF

clone_size: .
v_call: TRBV29-1
d_call: TRBD1
j_call: TRBJ2-7
cdr3_nt: TGCAGCGTCCTGACGACCCCTGGGACAGGGATCTCCTACGAGCAGTACTTC
cdr3_aa: CSVLTTPGTGISYEQYF

clone_size: .
v_call: TRBV15
d_call: .
j_call: TRBJ2-1
cdr3_nt: TGTGCCACCAGCAGAGATCTGGCTAGCAGTGGTCACAATGAGCAGTTCTTC
cdr3_aa: CATSRDLASSGHNEQFF

clone_size: .
v_call: TRBV10-1
d_call: .
j_call: TRBJ1-4
cdr3_nt: TGCGCCAGCAGTGAAAGATACGAAGCAACTAATGAAAAACTGTTTTTT
cdr3_aa: CASSERYEATNEKLFF